This TCR beta chain was identified in a study of response to subunit inactivated influenza vaccine. The CDR3 consists of 13 residues. CDR1 is DFQATT, CDR2 SNEGSKA, per germline (reference sequence). Trimming removed 7 bases from V and 2 bases from J, with 12 bases in between. TCRdb redid the calling of the RT-PCR reads with MiXCR, one entry per CDR3 protein. Here the sample spans a few hundred thousand distinct CDR3 sequences, 20% to 25% being singletons. Concerning this clonotype itself: Its antigen remains unknown.

Study-level findings and limits: The authors put forward the suggestion that each seasonal influenza vaccination may bring in only a limited number of new T cells.

Source: PBMCs from blood, taken around 22 months after vaccination. This clonotype was sampled from a man between 45 and 75 years old who received an inactivated influenza vaccine. The chain carries TRBV20-1 and TRBJ1-5, with D maybe TRBD1 (6 bases). The CDR3 is CSGGGQGNQPQHF. In DNA form, the CDR3 reads TGCAGTGGAGGGGGGCAGGGCAATCAGCCCCAGCATTTT.